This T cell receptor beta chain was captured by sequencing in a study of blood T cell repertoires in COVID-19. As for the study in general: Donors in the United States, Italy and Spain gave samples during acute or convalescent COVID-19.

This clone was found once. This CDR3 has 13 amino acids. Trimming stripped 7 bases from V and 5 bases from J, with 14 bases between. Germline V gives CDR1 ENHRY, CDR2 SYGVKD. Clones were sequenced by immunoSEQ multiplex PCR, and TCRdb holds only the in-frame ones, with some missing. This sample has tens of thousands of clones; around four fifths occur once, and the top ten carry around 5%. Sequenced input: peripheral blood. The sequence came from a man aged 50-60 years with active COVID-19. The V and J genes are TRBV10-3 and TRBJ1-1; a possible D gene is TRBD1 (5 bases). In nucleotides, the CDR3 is TGTGCCATCACCGGGGCAGGAGGGACTGAAGCTTTCTTT. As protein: CAITGAGGTEAFF.